This TCR beta chain was retrieved from a study of T-cell reconstitution after alpha-beta-depleted transplantation in children. General study results and limits: The main origin of T-cell counts and diversity one year after transplant was newly produced T cells. In some patients, recipient T cells and intrathymic progenitors surviving conditioning explained high day-60 diversity. Roughly two months post-transplant, alpha-beta T cells reportedly originated from several hundred graft clones that had expanded.

About this clonotype itself: What it recognizes is unknown. A much more abundant neighbour one base away suggests this may be a read error. No conserved phenylalanine or tryptophan ends this CDR3, so it is likely a read error.

Molecular barcoding with unique molecular identifiers was used for the TCRbeta library. TCRdb independently ran MiXCR on the PCR reads; one entry per CDR3 protein. The data hold some 200,000 distinct CDR3 sequences, with about 6.6% observed a single time. Germline V lookup: CDR1 SGHRS, CDR2 YFSETQ. CDR3 length equals 13 residues. Trimming took 5 bases from V and 0 from J, leaving 8 bases between them. Sequencing was performed on PBMCs, taken before TCRalphabeta/CD19-depleted stem cell transplant. The receptor comes from a boy aged 2 to 9 with acute lymphoblastic leukemia, due to receive a stem cell transplant. J is TRBJ1-1 and V is TRBV5-1; D gene uncertain. The CDR3 region has the DNA TGCGCCAGCAGAGGTAGGGTGAACACTGAAGCTTTCTGT. It translates to CASRGRVNTEAFC.